This T cell receptor beta chain derives from a study of human T cells and chemical hapten exposure. Overall study findings and caveats: In the PT1 data, expanded TCR counts showed a positive correlation with patch test score. Counts of TCRs above 1 in 1000 frequency stayed unchanged with DPC sensitization.

There are a few counts of this clonotype. The antigen is unknown. Germline lookup yields CDR1 DFQATT and CDR2 SNEGSKA (reference sequence). The CDR3 is made up of 14 amino acids. J gave up 7 bases and V 0 bases, and 2 bases lay outside the gene matches. MiXCR, applied by TCRdb to the RACE reads, yields one record per CDR3 protein. Among more than 90,000 distinct CDR3 sequences listed, about 10% were seen once. The time point: patch test 1, 2 weeks after DPC sensitization. As for treatment: therapeutic diphenylcyclopropenone sensitization with weekly scalp DPC. This TCR was recovered from a man aged 40-50 years with alopecia areata. Some clones in this sample may be carry-over from other donors' samples. The V and J genes are TRBV20-1 and TRBJ2-1; 11 nucleotides match TRBD2. The specimen was whole blood, collected in connection with sensitization to the hapten diphenylcyclopropenone (DPC). This chain's CDR3 is CSARELAGENEQFF. CDR3 coding DNA: TGCAGTGCTAGAGAACTAGCGGGGGAGAATGAGCAGTTCTTC.